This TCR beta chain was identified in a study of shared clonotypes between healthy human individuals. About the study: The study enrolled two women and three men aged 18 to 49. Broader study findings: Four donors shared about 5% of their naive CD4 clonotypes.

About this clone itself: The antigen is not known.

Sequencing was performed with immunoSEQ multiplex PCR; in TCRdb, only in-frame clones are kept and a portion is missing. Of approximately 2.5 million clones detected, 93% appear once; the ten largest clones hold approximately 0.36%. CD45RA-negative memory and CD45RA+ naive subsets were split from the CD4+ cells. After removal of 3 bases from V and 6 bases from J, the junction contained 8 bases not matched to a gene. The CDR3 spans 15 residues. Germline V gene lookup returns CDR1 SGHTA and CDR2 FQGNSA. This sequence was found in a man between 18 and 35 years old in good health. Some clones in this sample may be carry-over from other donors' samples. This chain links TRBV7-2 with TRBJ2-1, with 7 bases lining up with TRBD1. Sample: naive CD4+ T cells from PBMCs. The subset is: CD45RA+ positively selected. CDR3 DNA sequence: TGTGCCAGCAGCTTGGGAGAAAGGGACAGCAATGAGCAGTTCTTC. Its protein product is CASSLGERDSNEQFF.